A selection of T cell receptor beta chains follows, all from one sample in a study of T-cell memory formation after mild COVID-19. TCRdb itself ran the 5' RACE reads through MiXCR, one entry per CDR3 protein. This table has around 190,000 distinct CDR3 sequences, around 18% appearing once. Specimen: PBMCs or a T cell subset sorted from them (not recorded which). The receptors come from a man between 18 and 29 years old who had mild COVID-19 (a few samples of this study predate the infection). Cell type and time point are not known. The CDR3 runs from the conserved cysteine through the conserved F or W. The D gene is left open where the match is weak. Only part of the rows carry a size: once, few, many, or a class if the clone is expanded.

>TRBJ1-4|once|TRBV6-2/TRBV6-3|NA
CASRQINQEKLFF
TGTGCCAGCAGACAGATAAACCAGGAAAAACTGTTTTTT
>TRBJ2-2|NA|TRBV6-5|TRBD1
CASSYSIPGGLGHTGELFF
TGTGCCAGCAGTTACTCGATCCCAGGGGGCTTGGGGCACACCGGGGAGCTGTTTTTT
>TRBJ2-3|NA|TRBV24-1|TRBD2
CATSEERAGATDTQYF
TGTGCCACCAGTGAAGAACGAGCGGGGGCCACAGATACGCAGTATTTT
>TRBJ2-1|few|TRBV7-9|NA
CASSGPVLNEQFF
TGTGCCAGCAGTGGGCCCGTGCTGAATGAGCAGTTCTTC
>TRBJ1-4|NA|TRBV20-1|NA
CSARVGGNKLFF
TGCAGTGCTAGAGTCGGAGGGAACAAACTGTTTTTT
>TRBJ2-5|many|TRBV12-3/TRBV12-4|NA
CASKPRERDQETQYF
TGTGCCAGCAAGCCAAGGGAACGGGACCAAGAGACCCAGTACTTC
>TRBJ2-4|few|TRBV2|NA
CASTYTRDPGVKNIQYF
TGTGCCAGCACCTACACCCGGGACCCAGGGGTCAAAAACATTCAGTACTTC
>TRBJ1-1|few|TRBV5-1|NA
CASSLSQDALALNTEAFF
TGCGCCAGCAGCCTATCACAGGACGCACTGGCCTTGAACACTGAAGCTTTCTTT
>TRBJ2-1|NA|TRBV6-5|TRBD2
CASSSVAGRYNEQFF
TGTGCCAGCAGCTCAGTAGCGGGGCGATACAATGAGCAGTTCTTC
>TRBJ2-7|few|TRBV24-1|NA
CATKSTVSYEQYF
TGTGCCACTAAGTCTACAGTTTCCTACGAGCAGTACTTC
>TRBJ2-3|NA|TRBV20-1|NA
CSARLGSTDTQYF
TGCAGTGCGCGTTTGGGGAGCACAGATACGCAGTATTTT
>TRBJ1-2|few|TRBV29-1|TRBD1
CSVDRVGGYTF
TGCAGCGTCGACAGGGTTGGGGGCTACACCTTC
>TRBJ2-5|NA|TRBV7-8|TRBD2
CASSGGGVQETQYF
TGTGCCAGCAGCGGCGGGGGGGTCCAAGAGACCCAGTACTTC
>TRBJ1-4|NA|TRBV12-3/TRBV12-4|NA
CASSLIRFGEKLFF
TGTGCCAGCAGTTTAATTAGGTTTGGTGAAAAACTGTTTTTT
>TRBJ1-3|NA|TRBV5-1|TRBD1
CASSGTGAFSDTIYF
TGCGCCAGCAGCGGCACAGGGGCTTTCTCGGACACCATATATTTT
>TRBJ2-2|NA|TRBV20-1|NA
CSARAPGTGELFF
TGCAGTGCTAGAGCCCCGGGAACCGGGGAGCTGTTTTTT
>TRBJ1-5|NA|TRBV2|NA
CASSDGQPQHF
TGTGCCAGCAGCGACGGACAGCCCCAGCATTTT
>TRBJ2-4|NA|TRBV27|TRBD1
CASSLPGQGSVQYF
TGTGCCAGCAGTTTGCCGGGACAGGGGAGCGTTCAGTACTTC
>TRBJ2-1|few|TRBV29-1|TRBD1
CSVRTGDEQFF
TGCAGCGTTCGTACAGGGGATGAGCAGTTCTTC
>TRBJ2-7|NA|TRBV6-2/TRBV6-3|NA
CATSRRAGESEQYF
TGTGCCACCTCCCGGCGGGCAGGCGAGTCCGAGCAGTACTTC
>TRBJ2-2|NA|TRBV12-3/TRBV12-4|NA
CASSPTGRTGELFF
TGTGCCAGCAGCCCTACCGGCCGCACCGGGGAGCTGTTTTTT
>TRBJ1-6|few|TRBV12-3/TRBV12-4|NA
CASFLSGSNSPLHF
TGTGCCAGCTTCCTCTCCGGGAGCAATTCACCCCTCCACTTT
>TRBJ1-1|NA|TRBV10-2|NA
CASSESLGATEAFF
TGCGCCAGCAGTGAGTCCCTGGGGGCCACTGAAGCTTTCTTT
>TRBJ2-1|NA|TRBV12-5|NA
CASAPGLREQFF
TGTGCTAGTGCCCCGGGTCTCCGGGAGCAGTTCTTC
>TRBJ2-3|few|TRBV7-2|NA
CASSLLGPADTQYF
TGTGCCAGCAGCTTATTGGGGCCCGCAGATACGCAGTATTTT
>TRBJ2-3|NA|TRBV5-1|NA
CASSLVTTSSDTQYF
TGCGCCAGCAGCTTGGTCACCACTAGCTCCGATACGCAGTATTTT
>TRBJ2-1|few|TRBV5-1|TRBD2
CASSTGLAGSRIYEQFF
TGCGCCAGCAGCACCGGACTAGCGGGGAGTAGGATCTATGAGCAGTTCTTC
>TRBJ1-4|few|TRBV2|NA
CASTRGLGEKLFF
TGTGCCAGCACCCGGGGGCTGGGTGAAAAACTGTTTTTT
>TRBJ2-3|NA|TRBV10-2|TRBD2
CASTTSGGAGDTQYF
TGCGCCAGCACCACTAGCGGGGGGGCCGGAGATACGCAGTATTTT
>TRBJ2-1|NA|TRBV4-3|NA
CASSQEGPSNAGNEQFF
TGCGCCAGCAGCCAAGAAGGACCTTCAAACGCGGGCAATGAGCAGTTCTTC
>TRBJ1-6|many|TRBV5-1|NA
CASSSRGLTLGSPLHF
TGCGCCAGCAGCTCACGTGGACTGACTCTGGGTTCACCCCTCCACTTT